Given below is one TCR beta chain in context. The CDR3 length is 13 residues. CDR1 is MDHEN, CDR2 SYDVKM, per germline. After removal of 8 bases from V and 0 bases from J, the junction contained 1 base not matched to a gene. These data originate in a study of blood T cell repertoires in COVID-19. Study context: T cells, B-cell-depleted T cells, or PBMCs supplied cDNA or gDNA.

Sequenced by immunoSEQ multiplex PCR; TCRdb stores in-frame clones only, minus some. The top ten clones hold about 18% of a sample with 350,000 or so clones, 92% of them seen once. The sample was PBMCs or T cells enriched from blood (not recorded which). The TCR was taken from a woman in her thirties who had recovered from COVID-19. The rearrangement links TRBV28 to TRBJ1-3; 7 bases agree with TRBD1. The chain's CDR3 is CASRDSSGNTIYF. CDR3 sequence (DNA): TGTGCCAGCCGGGACAGCTCTGGAAACACCATATATTTT. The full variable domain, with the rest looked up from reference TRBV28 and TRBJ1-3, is DVKVTQSSRYLVKRTGEKVFLECVQDMDHENMFWYRQDPGLGLRLIYFSYDVKMKEKGDIPEGYSVSREKKERFSLILESASTNQTSMYLCASRDSSGNTIYFGEGSWLTVV.